This entry features one T cell receptor beta chain sequence. Original processing methods: Quantification of nucleated cells was approximated via reference gene primer amplification. Clones were sequenced by immunoSEQ multiplex PCR, and TCRdb holds only the in-frame ones, with some missing. That table is the source of V, J and clone size, and D and trimming were worked out from the DNA. The sample contains roughly 130,000 clones, around 87% of which appear only once. The data derive from a study of blood T cell repertoires in COVID-19. The overall study: From the United States, Italy and Spain came samples of acute and convalescent COVID-19. PBMCs, B-cell-depleted T cells, or T cells were the source of the cDNA or gDNA that made up the material.

This CDR3 contains 15 residues. Germline V gene data show CDR1 as LGHDT and CDR2 as YNNKEL (reference sequence). Trimming cost V 3 bases and J 11 bases, with 20 bases left between them. The clonotype was recovered from a woman aged 60-70 years with acute or convalescent COVID-19. The sequenced sample consisted of peripheral blood. The chain is built from TRBV3-1 (or the pseudogene TRBV3-2) and TRBJ1-3, with a possible D match to TRBD1 (6 bases). The CDR3 region is CASSHIRRDRSAIYF. The CDR3 DNA sequence: TGTGCCAGCAGCCATATACGCCGTGACAGGTCGGCCATATATTTT.